There are a few counts of the clone carrying this T cell receptor beta chain. Its antigen is not known. 5'RACE, which relied on constant-segment primers, yielded TCR alpha and TCR beta cDNA libraries carrying sample barcodes and UMIs. TCRdb re-derived calls from the 5' RACE reads in MiXCR, one entry per CDR3 protein. Among 450,000 to 650,000 distinct CDR3 sequences listed, just over 20% were seen once. This CDR3 has 16 residues. This record comes from a study of T-cell memory formation after mild COVID-19. General study points: Memory from before infection featured some responding clones, which suggests cross-reactive memory joined.

The receptor was derived from an adult woman who had mild COVID-19 (a few samples of this study predate the infection). Cell type and time point are not known. Specimen: PBMCs or a T cell subset sorted from them (not recorded which). V is TRBV21-1 and J is TRBJ2-2; no check of the table's D call, TRBD1, against the DNA was made. TRBV21-1 is marked as a pseudogene. CDR3 nucleotides: TGTGCCAGCAGCAGCCGGGACAGTGTCAACACCGGGGAGCTGTTTTTT. This encodes CASSSRDSVNTGELFF.